Each of the 8 T cell receptor beta chains below was sequenced from the same sample in a study of cytomegalovirus exposure and HLA in healthy donors. The PCR contained 60 Vbeta and 13 Jbeta primers. Some clones are missing from TCRdb's copy, which holds only in-frame ones; the method was immunoSEQ multiplex PCR. Among 170,000 or so clones listed, about 80% were seen once. Sequencing used PBMCs. The receptors come from a woman aged 60-70 years in good health and CMV-seropositive.

This chain links TRBV5-1 with TRBJ2-2, with 9 bases matching TRBD1. Germline CDR1 reads SGHRS; CDR2 reads YFSETQ. CDR3 length equals 14 residues. The J segment lost 6 bases and the V segment lost 4 bases, leaving 4 bases of the junction unmatched. CDR3 sequence (DNA): TGCGCCAGCAGCGTTAGACAGGGGGCCGGGGAGCTGTTTTTT. The encoded protein is CASSVRQGAGELFF.

The chain joins TRBV6-6 to TRBJ1-3; 7 nucleotides agree with TRBD1. The germline V gene has CDR1 MNHNY and CDR2 SVGAGI (reference sequence). V lost 3 bases, J lost 4 bases, and 6 bases stayed unmatched. The CDR3 covers 15 residues. The CDR3 protein is CASSYSTGRGNTIYF. The CDR3 nucleotides read TGTGCCAGCAGTTATTCGACAGGGAGGGGAAACACCATATATTTT.

CDR3 in DNA: TGTGCCAGCAGTGGGGACAGGGGAATCCTTAACTATGGCTACACCTTC. As protein: CASSGDRGILNYGYTF. This chain joins TRBV6-1 and TRBJ1-2, with 10 bases lining up with TRBD1. CDR3 length equals 16 residues. The V gene end was trimmed by 4 bases and the J gene end by 1 base; junction bases not matched to a gene: 6. Germline CDR1 is MNHNS and CDR2 is SASEGT.

The chain combines TRBV19 with TRBJ2-2; D not certain. V was pared by 6 bases and J by 1 base, with 6 bases between. CDR1 is LNHDA, CDR2 SQIVND, per germline (reference sequence). The CDR3 extends over 13 amino acids. As DNA, the CDR3 is TGTGCCAGTAGCCGACAGAACACCGGGGAGCTGTTTTTT. Protein: CASSRQNTGELFF.

The V and J genes are TRBV6-5 and TRBJ1-5; 8 nucleotides agree with TRBD1. Unmatched junction bases numbered 6, after V lost 6 bases and J lost 5 bases. The CDR3 contains 14 residues. The germline V gene encodes CDR1 MNHEY and CDR2 SVGAGI. CDR3 nucleotide sequence: TGTGCCAGCAGGCCGGGACAGGTTTATCAGCCCCAGCATTTT. Its protein product is CASRPGQVYQPQHF.

The gene calls are TRBV15 and TRBJ1-3, with TRBD1 matching 8 bases. The CDR3 consists of 15 residues. J lost 4 bases, V lost 8 bases, and 10 bases had no gene match. Germline CDR1 reads LNHNV; CDR2 reads YYDKDF (reference sequence). As DNA, the CDR3 is TGTGCCACCGGGCCTGACAGGGGATCAGGAAACACCATATATTTT. As protein: CATGPDRGSGNTIYF.

J is TRBJ1-4 and V is TRBV30; D is possibly TRBD1 (6 bases). CDR1 is GTSNPN, CDR2 SVGIG, per germline (reference sequence). V was trimmed by 3 bases and J by 2 bases, leaving 13 bases between them. This CDR3 is 15 amino acids long. CDR3 coding DNA: TGTGCCTGGAGCAAAGGGACAATCACTAATGAAAAACTGTTTTTT. Translating it yields CAWSKGTITNEKLFF.

This clone was observed a single time. This chain joins TRBV28 and TRBJ2-3; TRBD1 might be the D (5 bases). Germline V gives CDR1 MDHEN, CDR2 SYDVKM. V lost 7 bases to trimming and J lost 0 bases, with 8 bases between them. This CDR3 has 13 amino acids. The CDR3 region is CASTTASTDTQYF. CDR3 sequence (DNA): TGTGCCAGCACGACAGCTAGCACAGATACGCAGTATTTT.